This T cell receptor beta chain was obtained from a study of control samples from healthy donors and cancer patients. This clone was observed a few times. Libraries were prepared by immunoSEQ multiplex PCR; TCRdb keeps only in-frame clonotypes and omits some of them. The sample contains approximately 100,000 clones, roughly 82% of which appear only once. The source is a man aged 60 to 69 in good health. Sequencing was performed on blood.

The CDR3 coding sequence is TGCGCCAGCAGCCAAGCCCTCAGGACTAGCGGGAGGGGCGAGATGTGGTACGAGCAGTACTTC. Protein sequence: CASSQALRTSGRGEMWYEQYF. The genes are TRBV4-1 and TRBJ2-7, with 15 bases lining up with TRBD2. CDR1 is MGHRA, CDR2 YSYEKL, per germline. This CDR3 has 21 residues. The V gene end was trimmed by 1 base and the J gene end by 4 bases; junction bases not matched to a gene: 17.